These 10 T cell receptor beta chains originate from one sample sequenced in a study of blood T cells in healthy people across ages (dated by TCRdb to the mid-2010s). The library came from 5' RACE. TCRdb lists the instrument as Illumina HiSeq 2500. A second PCR of about 6 to 12 cycles was run with a J-beta primer mix and a sample-barcoded 5' primer. TCRdb reran the public reads through fastp at Q25 and MiXCR, keeping productive beta chains. A single entry per CDR3 protein holds the most common genes and DNA from its merged rows. The sample table shows roughly 1,300,000 distinct CDR3 sequences, and around 55% are seen once. The top ten constitute 6.7% of the sample. The sample comprised blood. Receptors originate from a man between 18 and 29 years old in good health.

The gene calls are TRBV7-2 and TRBJ2-1; TRBD1 aligns across 8 bases. This CDR3 region has 15 residues. Germline loops: CDR1 SGHTA, CDR2 FQGNSA. The V gene end was trimmed by 5 bases and the J gene end by 8 bases; junction bases not matched to a gene: 11. Written as DNA, the CDR3 is TGTGCCAGCAGCCAATACCGGACAGGGACCTATGAGCAGTTCTTC. Translated, it gives CASSQYRTGTYEQFF.

Here the CDR3 DNA reads TGCAGTGCTATAGGACTAGCAATAAGCACAGATACGCAGTATTTT. Protein sequence: CSAIGLAISTDTQYF. This chain connects TRBV20-1 to TRBJ2-3; 8 nucleotides align to TRBD2. The CDR3 sequence is 15 residues long. Per the germline V gene, CDR1 is DFQATT and CDR2 is SNEGSKA (reference sequence). V was clipped by 4 bases and J by 0 bases; unmatched bases: 6.

In this sample, this clonotype turned up a few times. V usage is TRBV29-1 and J usage is TRBJ1-2; D unclear. Trimming cost V 5 bases and J 3 bases, with 16 bases left between them. The CDR3 extends over 14 amino acids. From germline, CDR1 is SQVTM and CDR2 ANQGSEA. As DNA, the CDR3 is TGCAGCGTTTACGGCCCCTTATCGCACTATGGCTACACCTTC. Protein sequence: CSVYGPLSHYGYTF.

This clonotype was seen only a few times. This chain joins TRBV20-1 and TRBJ2-3; TRBD2 is a possible D gene (6 bases). Germline assignment: CDR1 DFQATT and CDR2 SNEGSKA (reference sequence). V was clipped by 2 bases and J by 3 bases, with 15 bases between them. The length of the CDR3 is 15 residues. In DNA, the CDR3 is TGCAGTGCTAGAACGTGGCGGGAAGTAACAGATACGCAGTATTTT. This gives the protein CSARTWREVTDTQYF.

The chain links TRBV6-1 to TRBJ2-7, with D perhaps matching TRBD1 or TRBD2 (5 bases each). The CDR3 extends over 18 amino acids. Looked up from germline, CDR1 is MNHNS and CDR2 is SASEGT. Trimming removed 0 bases from V and 5 bases from J, with 23 bases in between. The CDR3 region is CASSEAFPGTPLGDEQYF. The CDR3 DNA is TGTGCCAGCAGTGAAGCGTTTCCCGGGACCCCCCTTGGTGACGAGCAGTACTTC.

This chain links TRBV7-2 with TRBJ2-3, with 8 bases lining up with TRBD1. The V segment lost 3 bases and the J segment 13 bases; nucleotides outside the gene matches: 18. Germline V gene lookup returns CDR1 SGHTA and CDR2 FQGNSA. The CDR3 runs 16 residues. Written as DNA, the CDR3 is TGTGCCAGCAGCTTTCCGACTGAGACAGGGGATGGGGAGGAGTATTTT. This gives the protein CASSFPTETGDGEEYF.

Only a few counts were recorded for this clonotype. The genes are TRBV20-1 and TRBJ2-5; 9 bases map to TRBD2. The CDR3 extends over 13 amino acids. Trimming removed 5 bases from V and 5 bases from J; junction bases left unmatched: 6. Germline V CDR1 and CDR2: DFQATT, SNEGSKA (reference sequence). In DNA, the CDR3 is TGCAGTGCTTTGCGGGAGGGAGAGGAGACCCAGTACTTC. It specifies CSALREGEETQYF.

This clonotype was seen a few times. The chain is built from TRBV5-1 and TRBJ2-1, with D uncertain. Germline loops: CDR1 SGHRS, CDR2 YFSETQ. Trimming shortened V by 8 bases and J by 0 bases, and 9 bases separated the two germline ends. CDR3 length equals 13 residues. The CDR3 sequence is CASHLSSYNEQFF. The CDR3 DNA follows: TGCGCCAGTCACCTAAGCTCCTACAATGAGCAGTTCTTC. The full variable domain, rest sourced from reference TRBV5-1 and TRBJ2-1, is KAGVTQTPRYLIKTRGQQVTLSCSPISGHRSVSWYQQTPGQGLQFLFEYFSETQRNKGNFPGRFSGRQFSNSRSEMNVSTLELGDSALYLCASHLSSYNEQFFGPGTRLTVL.

The V call is TRBV5-1, the J call TRBJ2-3, with 12 bases that match TRBD2. Unmatched junction bases numbered 16, after V lost 4 bases and J lost 7 bases. Germline CDR1 SGHRS, CDR2 YFSETQ. The CDR3 is 18 amino acids. The CDR3 DNA reads as TGCGCCAGCAGCCCCACGGGATCGACTAGCGGGAGTGCAAATACGCAGTATTTT. Encoded protein: CASSPTGSTSGSANTQYF. Full variable domain (outside the CDR3, taken from reference TRBV5-1 and TRBJ2-3): KAGVTQTPRYLIKTRGQQVTLSCSPISGHRSVSWYQQTPGQGLQFLFEYFSETQRNKGNFPGRFSGRQFSNSRSEMNVSTLELGDSALYLCASSPTGSTSGSANTQYFGPGTRLTVL.

This clonotype has more than one count but fewer than ten. This chain links TRBV21-1 with TRBJ2-1; the DNA was not used to check the table's D call, TRBD2. TRBV21-1 is listed as a pseudogene. The CDR3 length is 18 residues. CDR3 loop: CASSLGGGRVIPYNEQFF. CDR3 coding DNA: TGTGCCAGCAGCCTAGGGGGGGGGCGGGTTATTCCCTACAATGAGCAGTTCTTC.